This is a list of T cell receptor beta chains from one sample in a study of T cell responses to AZD1222 COVID-19 vaccine. Sequenced by immunoSEQ multiplex PCR; TCRdb stores in-frame clones only, minus some. The sample has roughly 160,000 clones, over 75% seen once. Source: peripheral blood, taken 28 days after the second AZD1222 dose. The receptors were sampled from an adult who received the AZD1222 COVID-19 vaccine. CDR3s include the opening cysteine and the closing phenylalanine or tryptophan. A D gene is named only where the DNA matches it firmly. Not every row has a clone size; where given, it reads once, few, many or a size class.

V	J	size	D	DNA	CDR3
TRBV3-1/TRBV3-2	TRBJ1-4	.	.	TGTGCCAGCAGCCAGTGGAGGGGTAATGAAAAACTGTTTTTT	CASSQWRGNEKLFF
TRBV7-9	TRBJ1-6	.	.	TGTGCCAGCAGCTTTGAGGGGATTAATTCACCCCTCCACTTT	CASSFEGINSPLHF
TRBV4-1	TRBJ1-1	.	.	TGCGCCAGCAGCCAAGGGGATTCAGGCCCGAACACTGAAGCTTTCTTT	CASSQGDSGPNTEAFF
TRBV6-5	TRBJ1-2	.	TRBD1	TGTGCCAGCAGTACCCGGGACAGGGATGGCTACACCTTC	CASSTRDRDGYTF
TRBV25-1	TRBJ1-6	.	.	TGTGCCAGCAGTGTCACAGGTGGTAATTCACCCCTCCACTTT	CASSVTGGNSPLHF
TRBV2	TRBJ2-5	.	.	TGTGCCACCAAAACTAGGGGGGGCCGAGCTCAAGAGACCCAGTACTTC	CATKTRGGRAQETQYF
TRBV10-1	TRBJ1-2	.	.	TGCGCCAGCAGTCGGGACGGCTATGGCTACACCTTC	CASSRDGYGYTF
TRBV6-5	TRBJ1-2	.	.	TGTGCCAGCGCCCGCCTGGGGCAGGGGAATGGCTACACCTTC	CASARLGQGNGYTF
TRBV28	TRBJ1-1	.	.	TGTGCTCCAGGATTCACTGAAGCTTTCTTT	CAPGFTEAFF
TRBV3-1/TRBV3-2	TRBJ1-5	.	.	TGTGCCAGCAGCCAGCGGACGGATAATCAGCCCCAGCATTTT	CASSQRTDNQPQHF
TRBV3-1/TRBV3-2	TRBJ1-1	few	TRBD1	TGTGCCAGCAGCCAACCGGGACAGGGAACTGAAGCTTTCTTT	CASSQPGQGTEAFF
TRBV6-1	TRBJ2-2	.	.	TGTGCCAGCCGGATTCAGGGGGGTCACTCCGGGGAGCTGTTTTTT	CASRIQGGHSGELFF
TRBV6-5	TRBJ1-3	.	TRBD1	TGTGCCAGCAGTTCCACAGGGGCAAGTGGAAACACCATATATTTT	CASSSTGASGNTIYF
TRBV27	TRBJ2-7	.	TRBD1	TGTGCCAGCAGTTCGACAGGGATCCACGAGCAGTACTTC	CASSSTGIHEQYF
TRBV4-3	TRBJ2-2	.	.	TGCGCCAGCAGCCAAGCCCCTCGGGGCAACACCGGGGAGCTGTTTTTT	CASSQAPRGNTGELFF
TRBV7-6	TRBJ1-6	.	.	TGTGCCAGCAGCTTAGCTGTCCCGGGAAGCTCCTATAATTCACCCCTCCACTTT	CASSLAVPGSSYNSPLHF
TRBV6-5	TRBJ2-1	.	TRBD2	TGTGCCAGCACCGGACGGGGGGGCCGGGGAAATGAGCAGTTCTTC	CASTGRGGRGNEQFF
TRBV6-6	TRBJ1-2	.	TRBD1	TGTGCCAGCAGGAAACCGGGACAGGATAAAAACTACACCTTC	CASRKPGQDKNYTF
TRBV7-9	TRBJ2-7	few	.	TGTGCCAGCAGCTCCCCCCACGAGCAGTACTTC	CASSSPHEQYF
TRBV6-5	TRBJ1-1	once	TRBD1	TGTGCCAGCAGTTACTCAGGGGGCAACACTGAAGCTTTCTTT	CASSYSGGNTEAFF
TRBV6-5	TRBJ2-3	.	TRBD2	TGTGCCAGCAGGCACACTAGCGGGGGGGCAGATACGCAGTATTTT	CASRHTSGGADTQYF
TRBV4-2	TRBJ2-7	once	.	TGTGCCAGCAGCCAAGATAGCTCCGAAACGCGGCCCTACGAGCAGTACTTC	CASSQDSSETRPYEQYF
TRBV5-1	TRBJ2-1	.	TRBD2	TGCGCCAGCAGCCCCGGGGGGTCCCCCTTTGCTCAAAATGAGCAGTTCTTC	CASSPGGSPFAQNEQFF
TRBV10-3	TRBJ1-2	.	TRBD1	TGTGCCATCAGTCACAGGGGTAACTATGGCTACACCTTC	CAISHRGNYGYTF
TRBV9	TRBJ1-1	.	.	TGTGCCAGCAGCGTAGCTAGCGGCAGGCGCGCTTTCTTT	CASSVASGRRAFF
TRBV11-2	TRBJ2-1	few	.	TGTGCCAGCAGCTTATTGGGTACAGATGAGCAGTTCTTC	CASSLLGTDEQFF
TRBV6-2/TRBV6-3	TRBJ2-7	.	.	TGTGCCAGCAGTTACCATCCGGACAAGCCCTACGAGCAGTACTTC	CASSYHPDKPYEQYF
TRBV5-1	TRBJ1-2	.	.	TGCGCCAGCAGGGAGGGAGGCTATGGCTACACCTTC	CASREGGYGYTF
TRBV11-2	TRBJ1-1	.	TRBD1	TGTGCCAGCAGCCCGGGACAGGGAAGGGATGAAGCTTTCTTT	CASSPGQGRDEAFF
TRBV5-5	TRBJ2-7	once	.	TGTGCCAGCAGCACAGGTGTCCCCACCTACGAGCAGTACTTC	CASSTGVPTYEQYF
TRBV5-1	TRBJ1-1	.	.	TGCGCCAGCAGCTTCGGTTTGAACACTGAAGCTTTCTTT	CASSFGLNTEAFF
TRBV9	TRBJ2-3	.	.	TGTGCCAGCAGCGTAGGCGCCTCTAGCACAGATACGCAGTATTTT	CASSVGASSTDTQYF
TRBV5-1	TRBJ1-1	.	.	TGCGCCAGCAGCCGGGACCCGGGCAACACTGAAGCTTTCTTT	CASSRDPGNTEAFF
TRBV5-5	TRBJ2-6	.	.	TGTGCCAGCAGCTTGGTCCCGACCCGACAGGCCGGATCTGGGGCCAACGTCCTGACTTTC	CASSLVPTRQAGSGANVLTF
TRBV5-1	TRBJ2-7	.	.	TGCGCCAGCAGCTTGGCCGCAGGGGACGAGCAGTACTTC	CASSLAAGDEQYF
TRBV9	TRBJ1-4	.	TRBD1	TGTGCCAGCACCCGAGACAGGGATGATGAAAAACTGTTTTTT	CASTRDRDDEKLFF
TRBV10-3	TRBJ1-2	.	TRBD1	TGTGCCATCAGTGAGCAGAACACCGGGACAGGGGGCGGTGGCTACACCTTC	CAISEQNTGTGGGGYTF
TRBV29-1	TRBJ1-2	.	TRBD1	TGCAGCACCCTCACAGGGGCCGGCTACACCTTC	CSTLTGAGYTF
TRBV5-1	TRBJ1-6	.	TRBD1	TGCGCCAGCAGGGAGACAGGGGTTTTGTCACCCCTCCACTTT	CASRETGVLSPLHF
TRBV9	TRBJ1-5	.	TRBD1	TGTGCCAGCAGTCCAGACAGGGGCGGTCAGCCCCAGCATTTT	CASSPDRGGQPQHF
TRBV20-1	TRBJ1-2	.	.	TGCAGTGCTACAACCGCGCGTGGCTACACCTTC	CSATTARGYTF
TRBV5-1	TRBJ2-3	.	.	TGCGCCAGCACCGCCTTGGCTAGCACAGATACGCAGTATTTT	CASTALASTDTQYF
TRBV7-6	TRBJ1-5	few	.	TGTGCCAGCAGCTTAGGCAGGGGCCAGCCCCAGCATTTT	CASSLGRGQPQHF
TRBV9	TRBJ1-1	.	.	TGTGCCAGCAGCTCCTGGAGGACTGAAGCTTTCTTT	CASSSWRTEAFF
TRBV18	TRBJ2-1	.	TRBD2	TGTGCCAGCTCACCCTTCCGTGCGGGGCTAGCGGGGTACAATGAGCAGTTCTTC	CASSPFRAGLAGYNEQFF
TRBV11-2	TRBJ2-7	.	.	TGTGCCAGCAGCCTCGGGGAGCTAAACTCCTACGAGCAGTACTTC	CASSLGELNSYEQYF
TRBV20-1	TRBJ1-5	.	TRBD1	TGCAGTGCTAGTAGGGGGACAGGGGGCAATAATCAGCCCCAGCATTTT	CSASRGTGGNNQPQHF
TRBV28	TRBJ2-5	.	.	TGTGCCACCCACCCCGGGACGGAACAAGAGACCCAGTACTTC	CATHPGTEQETQYF
TRBV19	TRBJ2-7	.	.	TGTGCCAGTAGGGTGGCCGGACTCGTCGGGAAGGAGTACTTC	CASRVAGLVGKEYF
TRBV19	TRBJ1-4	.	.	TGTGCCAGTAGTATTGGAGGAGAAAAACTGTTTTTT	CASSIGGEKLFF
TRBV19	TRBJ1-2	.	TRBD1	TGTGCCAGTAGTCCAGGGGGGACAGGGCACTATGGCTACACCTTC	CASSPGGTGHYGYTF
TRBV10-1	TRBJ2-2	.	.	TGCGCCAGCAGTGAGTCGGTTATGGGCGGGGAGCTGTTTTTT	CASSESVMGGELFF
TRBV21-1	TRBJ1-3	once	.	TGTGCCAGCAGCAAGGTAGGGCCCAGAGACTCTGGAAACACCATATATTTT	CASSKVGPRDSGNTIYF
TRBV2	TRBJ1-2	.	TRBD1	TGTGCCAGCAGTGAAGCGCAGGGGGCGAGTGGCTACACCTTC	CASSEAQGASGYTF
TRBV5-6	TRBJ1-1	.	.	TGTGCCAGCAGCTTGGCGACGGGGGTCGGGGCTTTCTTT	CASSLATGVGAFF
TRBV7-9	TRBJ1-4	.	.	TGTGCCAGCAGCTGGGACCGTGAAAAACTGTTTTTT	CASSWDREKLFF
TRBV30	TRBJ2-1	.	.	TGTGCCTGGAGTCAGGCGAATAGGAAGAATGAGCAGTTCTTC	CAWSQANRKNEQFF
TRBV5-1	TRBJ1-3	.	.	TGCGCCAGCAGCTTCGAACCCCAGAGCTCTGGAAACACCATATATTTT	CASSFEPQSSGNTIYF
TRBV19	TRBJ1-6	.	TRBD1	TGTGCCACCCGTCCCGACCGACAGGGGGACTCACCCCTCCACTTT	CATRPDRQGDSPLHF
TRBV30	TRBJ1-6	.	.	TGTGCCGGGTCGGGGGGCCCCAATTCACCCCTCCACTTT	CAGSGGPNSPLHF